This TCR beta chain was profiled in a study (dated by TCRdb to the early 2010s). The CDR3 has 15 amino acids, counting the end cysteine and phenylalanine. CDR3 DNA is the only sequence kept; it has 45 bases, read in frame from the first base. The germline V gene (reference sequence) gives CDR1 as GTSNPN and CDR2 as SVGIG. On this clonotype itself: Which antigen it targets is not known. A read error may be the cause here, since a much bigger clone is one base away.

Sequencing relied on an Illumina Genome Analyzer IIx. In TCRdb, the public reads were trimmed at Q25 with fastp and aligned with MiXCR, with productive beta chains retained. Every distinct CDR3 protein forms one entry, paired with its most common genes and DNA. Recorded for this sample are about 15,000 distinct CDR3 sequences; around 32% of them occurred a single time. 15% to 20% of the sample goes to the ten largest clones. The chain couples TRBV30 to TRBJ1-2, with 8 bases in between that match TRBD1. The sequence was collected from a human donor. The sequenced sample consisted of blood. The CDR3 protein: CAWSPWTGINYGHTF. Here is the DNA: TGTGCCTGGAGTCCTTGGACAGGGATAAACTATGGCCACACCTTC.